This entry lists 32 T cell receptor beta chains sequenced from one sample in a study of tumor-infiltrating lymphocytes in primary liver carcinoma. Total RNA (roughly 530 ng) served as template for TCR beta cDNA synthesis primed by a constant-region primer. Slightly modified ARM-PCR served as the procedure for the TCR beta libraries. These libraries came from three rounds of nested multiplex PCR. Each of the first two PCR rounds ran approximately 11 cycles with TRBV1-TRBV30 forward and C-beta reverse primers. A single record per CDR3 protein comes from TCRdb applying MiXCR to the multiplex PCR reads. The sample holds 250,000 to 400,000 distinct CDR3 sequences, roughly two thirds seen once. Blood RNA came from unsorted whole blood; germline DNA was also extracted. The sample comprised peripheral blood. The receptors were gathered from a man aged 35 to 55 with primary liver carcinoma and hepatitis B virus infection.

Many counts were recorded for this clonotype. The CDR3 sequence: CASSKSPEAFF. The CDR3 coding sequence is TGTGCCAGCAGTAAAAGTCCTGAAGCTTTCTTT. The J gene is TRBJ1-1, the V gene TRBV12-3 or TRBV12-4, with unresolved D. Trimming took off 5 bases at V and 6 bases at J, with 7 bases between the two ends. The CDR3 is 11 amino acids.

The chain is built from TRBV28 and TRBJ1-2; maybe TRBD1 (5 bases). The V end was cut by 6 bases, the J end by 5 bases, with 13 bases between. CDR1 is MDHEN and CDR2 is SYDVKM in the germline V gene. CDR3 length: 13 residues. The CDR3 sequence is CASRQQDIYGYTF. The DNA for the CDR3 is TGTGCCAGCAGGCAACAGGACATTTATGGCTACACCTTC.

Regarding this clonotype: A much more abundant neighbour one base away suggests this may be a read error. The rearrangement links TRBV5-4 to TRBJ2-1; 9 nucleotides match TRBD2. Germline values: CDR1 SGHNT, CDR2 YYREEE (reference sequence). The CDR3 length is 16 residues. With 4 bases clipped from V and 8 bases from J, the junction kept 13 bases outside the gene matches. The CDR3 nucleotides are TGTGCCAGCAGCATTCGGACTAGCGAGAGTCACGATGAGCAGTTCTTC. Translation gives CASSIRTSESHDEQFF. Full variable domain (rest looked up from reference TRBV5-4 and TRBJ2-1): ETGVTQSPTHLIKTRGQQVTLRCSSQSGHNTVSWYQQALGQGPQFIFQYYREEENGRGNFPPRFSGLQFPNYSSELNVNALELDDSALYLCASSIRTSESHDEQFFGPGTRLTVL.

The chain employs TRBV11-2 and TRBJ2-3; the match to TRBD2 covers 10 bases. From germline, CDR1 is SGHAT and CDR2 FQNNGV. This CDR3 is built from 18 residues. Trimming took 5 bases from V and 8 from J; bases not matched to a gene: 19. The CDR3 is CASSIRLSASGSGGTQYF. The CDR3 nucleotides read TGTGCCAGCAGCATTCGCCTGTCGGCTAGCGGGAGCGGAGGTACGCAGTATTTT.

The chain carries TRBV28 and TRBJ2-1; 7 bases line up with TRBD2. Trimming took 2 bases from V and 7 from J; bases not matched to a gene: 8. Germline CDR1 is MDHEN and CDR2 is SYDVKM. The CDR3 totals 15 residues. This CDR3 is CASSLVAGAWNEQFF. The CDR3 DNA follows: TGTGCCAGCAGTTTAGTCGCGGGAGCGTGGAATGAGCAGTTCTTC.

Note on this clonotype: This clone may be a read error of a much larger clone one base away. This sequence joins TRBV6-5 and TRBJ2-1; no firm D call. CDR3 size: 13 residues. CDR1 is MNHEY and CDR2 is SVGAGI in the germline V gene. The ends were cut back, 3 bases at V and 4 bases at J, with 7 bases in the middle. The CDR3 loop reads CASSYRYYNEQFF. CDR3 DNA: TGTGCCAGCAGTTATAGGTATTACAATGAGCAGTTCTTC.

This clonotype appeared many times. The rearrangement links TRBV12-3 or TRBV12-4 to TRBJ2-7; possibly TRBD2 for D (5 bases). The length of the CDR3 is 15 residues. V was cut by 6 bases and J by 2 bases, with 17 bases left in between. The CDR3 bases are TGTGCCAGCAGCCCTCAAGCGGTCCCTACCTACGAGCAGTACTTC. Amino acids: CASSPQAVPTYEQYF.

Details on this clonotype: It is likely a read error, because the conserved phenylalanine at the end of the CDR3 is missing. The CDR3 bases are TGTGCCAGCAAGGAAGGGGGACAGAAAGAGACCCAGTACTTA. It encodes CASKEGGQKETQYL. The chain uses TRBV6-2 or TRBV6-3 and TRBJ2-5; 7 bases are shared with TRBD1. Trimming at V came to 7 bases and at J to 3 bases, leaving 8 bases not matched to a gene. Looked up from germline, CDR1 is MNHEY and CDR2 is SVGEGT. The CDR3 loop spans 14 amino acids.

With respect to this clonotype: Since a much larger clone is just one base distant, this may be a read error. The chain recombines TRBV10-3 with TRBJ2-3; D is uncertain. The CDR3 is made up of 12 amino acids. Germline-derived CDR1 and CDR2 are ENHRY and SYGVKD. V was pared by 6 bases and J by 5 bases, with 9 bases between. The CDR3 sequence is CAISEMLDTQYF. The CDR3 bases are TGTGCCATCAGCGAGATGCTAGATACGCAGTATTTT.

With respect to this clonotype: Since the CDR3 does not end with the conserved phenylalanine or tryptophan, this likely comes from a read error. The chain has TRBV6-6 and TRBJ1-6; tentative D call: TRBD1 (6 bases). This CDR3 is 14 amino acids long. V dropped 10 bases and J dropped 6 bases, with 16 bases sitting between them. CDR1 is MNHNY, CDR2 SVGAGI, per germline (reference sequence). CDR3 nucleotides: TGTGCCAACAGGCACAGGGATCTTAATTCACCCCTCCACCTT. Translating gives CANRHRDLNSPLHL.

This clonotype was recorded a few times. The chain carries TRBV11-2 and TRBJ2-7; 7 bases align to TRBD2. The CDR3 is 15 amino acids. The V and J ends lost 0 bases and 5 bases, in that order; junction bases with no gene match: 7. Per germline, CDR1 SGHAT and CDR2 FQNNGV. CDR3 in amino acids: CASSLEGAGVHEQYF. CDR3 DNA sequence: TGTGCCAGCAGCTTAGAAGGCGCGGGGGTACACGAGCAGTACTTC.

The chain couples TRBV12-3 or TRBV12-4 to TRBJ2-7; TRBD2 is a possible D gene (5 bases). V dropped 11 bases and J dropped 5 bases, with 16 bases sitting between them. The CDR3 is made up of 12 amino acids. The CDR3 DNA reads as TGTGCCGTGTCCCCGGGGTCCCACGAGCAGTACTTC. It translates to CAVSPGSHEQYF.

For this clonotype: At one end the junction does not follow the germline gene, possibly because of a read error. The chain uses TRBV11-2 and TRBJ1-2, with TRBD1 matching 10 bases. The CDR3 consists of 14 residues. The germline V gene encodes CDR1 SGHAT and CDR2 FQNNGV. For the CDR3, the DNA is TGTGACAGCAGTTTGACAGGGGGCGACTATGGCTACACCTTC. Translation gives CDSSLTGGDYGYTF. The whole variable domain, filled in from reference TRBV11-2 and TRBJ1-2, reads EAGVAQSPRYKIIEKRQSVAFWCNPISGHATLYWYQQILGQGPKLLIQFQNNGVVDDSQLPKDRFSAERLKGVDSTLKIQPAKLEDSAVYLCDSSLTGGDYGYTFGSGTRLTVV.

The chain employs TRBV6-2 or TRBV6-3 and TRBJ2-1, with 14 bases lining up with TRBD2. After removal of 6 bases from V and 8 bases from J, the junction contained 9 bases not matched to a gene. The CDR3 totals 16 residues. Germline V lookup: CDR1 MNHEY, CDR2 SVGEGT. CDR3 sequence: CASRTPGLAGADEQFF. CDR3 DNA sequence: TGTGCCAGCAGGACGCCGGGACTAGCGGGAGCCGATGAGCAGTTCTTC.

A remark on this clonotype: A read error may explain this, as a much larger clone is one base away. The rearrangement links TRBV6-2 or TRBV6-3 to TRBJ2-7; 8 bases map to TRBD1. The germline V gene encodes CDR1 MNHEY and CDR2 SVGEGT. Germline trimming cut 8 bases from V and 4 bases from J; bases unmatched to any gene: 1. The CDR3 contains 11 residues. The DNA of the CDR3 is TGTGCCAGCGGGACAGGATACGAGCAGTACTTC. Protein: CASGTGYEQYF.

In its sample, this clonotype was seen a few times. This may come from a read error, since a much larger clone is one base off. This sequence joins TRBV4-2 and TRBJ2-3; D gene uncertain. The CDR3 is 14 amino acids. V lost 6 bases to trimming and J lost 5 bases, with 15 bases between them. The germline gives CDR1 LGHNA, CDR2 YNFKEQ. Here the CDR3 DNA reads TGTGCCAGCAGTCCAAGACTTGAGATAGATACGCAGTATTTT. This gives the protein CASSPRLEIDTQYF.

The chain combines TRBV6-1 with TRBJ2-5, with D tentatively TRBD2 (6 bases). Germline lookup yields CDR1 MNHNS and CDR2 SASEGT. This CDR3 spans 16 amino acids. Trimming pared 7 bases from V and 4 bases from J, leaving 22 bases between. CDR3 sequence reads: CASKDLGLPSRETQYF. The CDR3 nucleotides are TGTGCCAGCAAAGATCTGGGACTTCCCAGCAGAGAGACCCAGTACTTC.

Turning to this clonotype: Mismatch with germline at one junction end may stem from a read error. This rearrangement joins TRBV14 to TRBJ1-2; possible D gene TRBD1, 5 bases. This CDR3 is built from 15 residues. CDR1 and CDR2 (germline): SGHDN, FVKESK. In nucleotides, the CDR3 is TGTGCCAGAAGCCAAGAGTGGGCAGGGAACCATGGCTACACCTTC. It codes for CARSQEWAGNHGYTF.

This chain uses TRBV20-1 with TRBJ2-1; TRBD2 aligns across 12 bases. With V trimmed by 1 base and J by 8 bases, 9 bases remained unmatched. There are 16 residues in the CDR3. CDR1 is DFQATT and CDR2 is SNEGSKA in the germline V gene (reference sequence). The CDR3 here is CSARAPGLAGFYEQFF. The CDR3 DNA reads TGCAGTGCTAGAGCTCCGGGACTAGCGGGTTTTTATGAGCAGTTCTTC.

V usage is TRBV4-3 and J usage is TRBJ2-7; possibly TRBD2 for D (6 bases). The CDR3 spans 14 residues. With 0 bases removed from V and 2 bases from J, the gap between germline ends came to 8 bases. CDR1 LGHNA and CDR2 YSLEER come from the germline V gene. CDR3 sequence reads: CASSQDGGPYEQYV. The CDR3 bases are TGCGCCAGCAGCCAAGACGGGGGTCCCTACGAGCAGTACGTC.

Only one count was recorded for this clonotype. Its ends do not fully match the called genes, so a read error is possible. The rearrangement uses TRBV11-3 and TRBJ1-6; D possibly corresponds to TRBD1 (5 bases). CDR1 and CDR2 from the germline V gene are SGHNT and YENEEA. The CDR3 is made up of 14 amino acids. In nucleotides, the CDR3 is TGTACCAGCAGCTTAGGAGGGGCGGAATCGCCCCTCCACTTT. Protein sequence: CTSSLGGAESPLHF.

Many counts were recorded for this clonotype. The gene calls are TRBV29-1 and TRBJ2-5; tentative D call: TRBD1 (6 bases). The CDR3 spans 12 residues. From germline, CDR1 is SQVTM and CDR2 ANQGSEA. With 3 bases removed from V and 7 bases from J, the gap between germline ends came to 12 bases. The CDR3 coding sequence is TGCAGCGTTGAGGACAGTTCGGGGACCCAGTACTTC. This sequence encodes CSVEDSSGTQYF.

This clonotype appeared many times. The chain has TRBV29-1 and TRBJ1-1; D possibly corresponds to TRBD1 (5 bases). V lost 6 bases and J lost 1, with 9 bases in between. The CDR3 spans 12 residues. The germline V gene has CDR1 SQVTM and CDR2 ANQGSEA. The CDR3 DNA reads TGCAGCGTCGTAAGGGGGAACACTGAAGCTTTCTTT. This sequence encodes CSVVRGNTEAFF.

This clonotype was observed a few times. The chain carries TRBV6-6 and TRBJ2-7, with 13 bases matching TRBD2. The germline V gene encodes CDR1 MNHNY and CDR2 SVGAGI (reference sequence). Trimming at V came to 6 bases and at J to 0 bases, leaving 8 bases not matched to a gene. The CDR3 has 17 residues. The CDR3 coding sequence is TGTGCCAGCAGCTTGGGACTAGCGGGGTATAACTCCTACGAGCAGTACTTC. It translates to CASSLGLAGYNSYEQYF.

This clonotype was seen a few times. The V gene is TRBV5-5, the J gene TRBJ1-2, with 8 bases fitting TRBD1. V was clipped by 1 base and J by 2 bases; unmatched bases: 1. CDR3 length: 14 residues. CDR1 and CDR2 from the germline V gene are SGHKS and YYEKEE (reference sequence). The CDR3 region has the DNA TGTGCCAGCAGCTTGTGGGACAGGAACTATGGCTACACCTTC. Translating it yields CASSLWDRNYGYTF. The full variable domain, in which reference TRBV5-5 and TRBJ1-2 provide the parts outside the CDR3, is DAGVTQSPTHLIKTRGQQVTLRCSPISGHKSVSWYQQVLGQGPQFIFQYYEKEERGRGNFPDRFSARQFPNYSSELNVNALLLGDSALYLCASSLWDRNYGYTFGSGTRLTVV.

Notes on this clonotype: This may be a read error: a much more frequent sequence differs by one nucleotide. The CDR3 does not end in the conserved phenylalanine or tryptophan, so this is likely a read error. The V gene is TRBV10-3, the J gene TRBJ2-5; 8 nucleotides align to TRBD2. V shed 1 base, J shed 4 bases, and the junction held 8 bases outside the gene matches. This CDR3 region has 16 residues. Germline V lookup: CDR1 ENHRY, CDR2 SYGVKD. The CDR3 spells CAISEFSGTAGETQYS. CDR3 nucleotides: TGTGCCATCAGTGAGTTTAGCGGGACCGCGGGAGAGACCCAGTACTCC.

In this sample, this clonotype turned up once. A much larger clonotype is one base distant, so this may be a read error. This chain connects TRBV6-2 or TRBV6-3 to TRBJ2-7, with D possibly being TRBD2 (5 bases). This CDR3 is 16 amino acids long. CDR1 is MNHEY, CDR2 SVGEGT, per germline. Here the CDR3 DNA reads TGTGCCAACAGTTCCCCAGCACGGGGATCCTCCTACGAGCAGTACTTC. As protein: CANSSPARGSSYEQYF.

This clonotype was picked up many times. The gene calls are TRBV10-3 and TRBJ2-2; no clear D gene. Trimming left V 2 bases short and J 6 bases short, with 13 bases between. The CDR3 contains 15 residues. Germline CDR1 and CDR2: ENHRY and SYGVKD. The CDR3 DNA follows: TGTGCCATCAGTGAGGTAGAGATCGGCGCCGGGGAGCTGTTTTTT. Its translation: CAISEVEIGAGELFF.

Concerning this clonotype itself: The junction does not match germline at one end; this may be a read error. This rearrangement joins TRBV11-1 to TRBJ2-1, with D possibly called TRBD1 or TRBD2 (6 bases each). The germline V gene encodes CDR1 SGHAT and CDR2 FQDESV (reference sequence). The CDR3 is 16 amino acids. CDR3 nucleotide sequence: TGTGCCGGCAGCTTTTTGCGGGACAACTCCTACAATGGGCAGTTCTTC. It is translated as CAGSFLRDNSYNGQFF.

This clonotype appeared once. A much bigger clone sits one base away, suggesting this may be a read error. V usage is TRBV6-5 and J usage is TRBJ2-7; 7 bases are shared with TRBD2. CDR3 length: 15 residues. The V gene's germline CDR1 is MNHEY and CDR2 SVGAGI. The CDR3: CAISYSGREWDEQYF. The CDR3 nucleotides are TGTGCCATCAGTTACTCCGGGCGGGAGTGGGACGAGCAGTACTTC.

Notes on this clonotype: The conserved final phenylalanine or tryptophan is absent from the CDR3, which likely points to a read error. The chain recombines TRBV12-3 or TRBV12-4 with TRBJ2-2; TRBD2 matches 7 bases. V dropped 2 bases and J dropped 7; count of bases not matched to a gene: 4. The CDR3 has 14 residues. The CDR3 DNA sequence: TGTGCCAGCAGTTTAACGGGCGGGGGCGGGGAGCTGTTTATT. Residues: CASSLTGGGGELFI.

This clonotype came up a few times. V usage is TRBV4-2 and J usage is TRBJ2-5; 8 nucleotides agree with TRBD2. V lost 1 base to trimming and J lost 1 base; unmatched junction nucleotides: 5. Germline CDR1 LGHNA, CDR2 YNFKEQ. The CDR3 is made up of 16 amino acids. DNA for the CDR3: TGTGCCAGCAGCCAAGCCGCGGGAGGTGCCCAAGAGACCCAGTACTTC. Amino acids: CASSQAAGGAQETQYF.